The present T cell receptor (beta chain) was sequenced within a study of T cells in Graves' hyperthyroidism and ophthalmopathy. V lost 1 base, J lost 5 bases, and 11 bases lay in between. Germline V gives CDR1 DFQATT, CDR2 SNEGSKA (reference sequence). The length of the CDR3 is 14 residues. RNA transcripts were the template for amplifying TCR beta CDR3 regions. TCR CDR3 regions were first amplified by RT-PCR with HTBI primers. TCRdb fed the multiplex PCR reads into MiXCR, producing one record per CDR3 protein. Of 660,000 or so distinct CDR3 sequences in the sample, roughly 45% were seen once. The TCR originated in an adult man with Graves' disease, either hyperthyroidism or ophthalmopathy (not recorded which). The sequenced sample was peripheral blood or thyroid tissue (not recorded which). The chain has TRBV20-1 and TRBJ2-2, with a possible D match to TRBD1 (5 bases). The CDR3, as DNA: TGCAGTGCTAGAGTCAGGGTAGATACCGGGGAGCTGTTTTTT. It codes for CSARVRVDTGELFF.